Below, 28 T cell receptor beta chains from the same sample are listed, as sequenced in a study of blood T cell repertoires in COVID-19 (dated by TCRdb to 2020 to 2021). Preparation of the library involved the immunoSEQ multiplex PCR assay. TCRdb obtained this table from immuneACCESS and retained in-frame rearrangements with V and J assigned. These tables miss some clones; where compared with another copy, unresolved V genes account for less than half of the shortfall, and the remainder is unexplained. The sample includes around 300,000 clones, with more than 75% observed a single time. The top ten hold roughly 2% of the sample. The sample taken for sequencing was PBMCs or T cells enriched from blood (not recorded which). All receptors come from a woman aged 55-69 years in a cohort exposed to, infected with or recovered from COVID-19 (not recorded which).

Turning to this clone: The same CDR3 is also encoded by other DNA sequences in this sample. The chain recombines TRBV28 with TRBJ1-1, with 7 bases lining up with TRBD1. The CDR3 runs to 14 residues. From germline, CDR1 is MDHEN and CDR2 SYDVKM. The J segment lost 4 bases and the V segment lost 6 bases, leaving 8 bases of the junction unmatched. The CDR3 loop reads CASSPGGRGTEAFF. The DNA of the CDR3 is TGTGCCAGCAGCCCAGGGGGAAGAGGCACTGAAGCTTTCTTT.

The chain recombines TRBV25-1 with TRBJ2-5, with TRBD1 matching 9 bases. The V segment lost 1 base and the J segment 0 bases; nucleotides outside the gene matches: 6. Germline assignment: CDR1 MGHDK and CDR2 SYGVNS. The CDR3 has 17 amino acids. CDR3 in amino acids: CASSESGQGLYQETQYF. CDR3 bases: TGTGCCAGCAGTGAATCGGGACAGGGATTGTACCAAGAGACCCAGTACTTC.

This chain joins TRBV11-2 and TRBJ2-3, with a possible D match to TRBD1 (5 bases). The V and J ends lost 2 bases and 5 bases respectively, with 14 bases between them. CDR3 length equals 15 residues. Germline values: CDR1 SGHAT, CDR2 FQNNGV. The CDR3 DNA is TGTGCCAGCAGCTTACAGGGAAAGGTAGGAGATACGCAGTATTTT. This translates into CASSLQGKVGDTQYF.

This chain connects TRBV27 to TRBJ2-1; TRBD2 agrees at 14 bases. There are 20 residues in the CDR3. Germline-derived CDR1 and CDR2 are MNHEY and SMNVEV (reference sequence). V was pared by 0 bases and J by 1 base, with 8 bases of the junction left unmatched. The CDR3 nucleotides read TGTGCCAGCAGTTTATCGATTGGGACTAGCGGGAGTAGGTCCTACAATGAGCAGTTCTTC. It yields the protein CASSLSIGTSGSRSYNEQFF.

This clone was counted between two and nine times. The chain employs TRBV29-1 and TRBJ2-2; 12 bases fit TRBD2. This CDR3 contains 16 residues. CDR1 is SQVTM, CDR2 ANQGSEA, per germline. The V segment lost 4 bases and the J segment 1 base; nucleotides outside the gene matches: 4. The CDR3 DNA is TGCAGCGTTGCTCTAGCGGGAGGGGGGAACACCGGGGAGCTGTTTTTT. Amino acids: CSVALAGGGNTGELFF.

The V call is TRBV28, the J call TRBJ2-7, with D possibly TRBD1 on 6 matching bases. Trimming pared 6 bases from V and 0 bases from J, leaving 18 bases between. The CDR3 runs to 16 residues. Germline assignment: CDR1 MDHEN and CDR2 SYDVKM. In DNA form, the CDR3 reads TGTGCCAGCAGCGATATATCCGGACAGCCCTCCTACGAGCAGTACTTC. Translation gives CASSDISGQPSYEQYF.

The chain carries TRBV9 and TRBJ2-7; maybe TRBD2 (6 bases). CDR1 SGDLS and CDR2 YYNGEE come from the germline V gene. The CDR3 covers 15 residues. V lost 3 bases, J lost 2 bases, and 15 bases lay in between. DNA of the CDR3: TGTGCCAGCAGCGCGGCATACGGAGGGCCCTACGAGCAGTACTTC. As protein: CASSAAYGGPYEQYF.

This chain uses TRBV2 with TRBJ2-6, with a possible D match to TRBD1 (6 bases). Trimming removed 2 bases at V and 0 bases at J, with 11 bases between. Germline V lookup: CDR1 SNHLY, CDR2 FYNNEI. The CDR3 is made up of 17 amino acids. CDR3 coding DNA: TGTGCCAGCAGTGAACAGGGGCATTACTCTGGGGCCAACGTCCTGACTTTC. Translation: CASSEQGHYSGANVLTF. The full variable domain, in which reference TRBV2 and TRBJ2-6 provide the parts outside the CDR3, is EPEVTQTPSHQVTQMGQEVILRCVPISNHLYFYWYRQILGQKVEFLVSFYNNEISEKSEIFDDQFSVERPDGSNFTLKIRSTKLEDSAMYFCASSEQGHYSGANVLTFGAGSRLTVL.

This rearrangement joins TRBV29-1 to TRBJ1-1; D may be TRBD1 (5 bases). CDR1 and CDR2 (germline): SQVTM, ANQGSEA. CDR3 length: 12 amino acids. The V gene lost 4 bases and the J gene lost 7 bases, with 13 bases spanning the gap. The CDR3 loop is CSVGTDSGEAFF. The CDR3 nucleotides are TGCAGCGTTGGAACCGACAGTGGTGAAGCTTTCTTT.

V is TRBV6-5 and J is TRBJ2-3; the match to TRBD1 covers 9 bases. The CDR3 sequence is 13 residues long. Trimming cost V 6 bases and J 5 bases; bases outside gene matches: 3. Looked up from germline, CDR1 is MNHEY and CDR2 is SVGAGI. The CDR3 spells CASSLDRGDTQYF. The CDR3 DNA reads TGTGCCAGCAGCTTGGACAGGGGAGATACGCAGTATTTT.

The gene calls are TRBV27 and TRBJ1-5, with 9 positions matching TRBD1. CDR3 length: 18 amino acids. Per germline, CDR1 MNHEY and CDR2 SMNVEV (reference sequence). V was clipped by 5 bases and J by 3 bases; unmatched bases: 14. This chain's CDR3 is CASSRITTGGNPNQPQHF. The CDR3 DNA is TGTGCCAGCAGTAGGATCACGACAGGGGGAAACCCCAATCAGCCCCAGCATTTT.

The chain links TRBV5-1 to TRBJ2-2; D is possibly TRBD2 (5 bases). Trimming stripped 5 bases from V and 4 bases from J, with 12 bases between. Germline V CDR1 and CDR2: SGHRS, YFSETQ. The CDR3 runs to 14 residues. The CDR3 nucleotides are TGCGCCAGCAGTCAGAGCGGCACCACCGGGGAGCTGTTTTTT. As protein: CASSQSGTTGELFF.

This clone was seen a single time. The chain links TRBV5-4 to TRBJ2-7, with D possibly matching TRBD2 (6 bases). The germline V and J ends were trimmed by 4 bases and 2 bases, with 13 bases remaining between them. The CDR3 has 14 residues. Germline CDR1 and CDR2: SGHNT and YYREEE (reference sequence). CDR3 loop: CASSVFREPYEQYF. The CDR3 DNA reads TGTGCCAGCAGCGTTTTCCGGGAGCCCTACGAGCAGTACTTC. Variable domain in full (rest from reference TRBV5-4 and TRBJ2-7): ETGVTQSPTHLIKTRGQQVTLRCSSQSGHNTVSWYQQALGQGPQFIFQYYREEENGRGNFPPRFSGLQFPNYSSELNVNALELDDSALYLCASSVFREPYEQYFGPGTRLTVT.

CDR3 region: CASSQQGGNQPQHF. The CDR3 DNA sequence: TGTGCCAGCAGTCAGCAGGGGGGCAATCAGCCCCAGCATTTT. The chain employs TRBV6-2 or TRBV6-3 and TRBJ1-5, with 7 nucleotides matching TRBD1. CDR1 MNHEY and CDR2 SVGEGT come from the germline V gene. Trimming took 5 bases from V and 2 from J; bases not matched to a gene: 3. This CDR3 has 14 residues.

The rearrangement links TRBV6-2 or TRBV6-3 to TRBJ2-1; 13 nucleotides align to TRBD2. The CDR3 sequence is 16 residues long. Germline CDR1 reads MNHEY; CDR2 reads SVGEGT. Trimming took 6 bases from V and 8 from J; bases not matched to a gene: 10. The CDR3 DNA reads TGTGCCAGCAGCCTTAGGACTAGCGGGAGTCGCTATGAGCAGTTCTTC. Its protein is CASSLRTSGSRYEQFF.

V and J are TRBV15 and TRBJ2-3; TRBD2 matches 7 bases. The junction had 10 bases not matched to a gene; V was cut back by 6 bases and J by 4 bases. This CDR3 is 15 amino acids long. The germline CDR1 and CDR2 sequences are LNHNV and YYDKDF (reference sequence). The CDR3 here is CATRGLVGGADTQYF. The CDR3 nucleotides are TGTGCCACCAGAGGCCTCGTTGGGGGGGCAGATACGCAGTATTTT.

V is TRBV5-4 and J is TRBJ2-3, with a weak D call TRBD2 (7 bases). The V and J ends lost 4 bases and 0 bases respectively, with 12 bases between them. Looked up from germline, CDR1 is SGHNT and CDR2 is YYREEE (reference sequence). CDR3 length equals 15 residues. This CDR3 is CASSGGGTSTDTQYF. The CDR3 nucleotides are TGTGCCAGCAGCGGCGGGGGCACTAGCACAGATACGCAGTATTTT. The full variable domain, completed using reference TRBV5-4 and TRBJ2-3, is ETGVTQSPTHLIKTRGQQVTLRCSSQSGHNTVSWYQQALGQGPQFIFQYYREEENGRGNFPPRFSGLQFPNYSSELNVNALELDDSALYLCASSGGGTSTDTQYFGPGTRLTVL.

The chain links TRBV28 to TRBJ2-7; 7 nucleotides match TRBD1. Germline CDR1 MDHEN, CDR2 SYDVKM. CDR3 length: 15 residues. The trim removed 4 bases at V and 0 bases at J, leaving 6 bases unmatched. The CDR3 DNA is TGTGCCAGCAGTTACGGGACAGTAATCTCCTACGAGCAGTACTTC. Translating it yields CASSYGTVISYEQYF.

This clone has just one count. The chain joins TRBV3-1 (or the pseudogene TRBV3-2) to TRBJ2-1, with D perhaps TRBD2 (6 bases). The CDR3 runs 16 residues. V was trimmed by 1 base and J by 4 bases, leaving 14 bases between them. Germline V gene sequence: CDR1 LGHDT, CDR2 YNNKEL (reference sequence). CDR3 protein: CASSQVSREAYNEQFF. The CDR3 DNA reads TGTGCCAGCAGCCAAGTATCGAGGGAGGCTTACAATGAGCAGTTCTTC.

The CDR3 DNA follows: TGTGCCTGGAGTGATAACGAGCAGTACTTC. Translation gives CAWSDNEQYF. The chain recombines TRBV30 with TRBJ2-7; D uncertain. The germline gives CDR1 GTSNPN, CDR2 SVGIG (reference sequence). This CDR3 is built from 10 residues. V lost 1 base to trimming and J lost 5 bases, with 3 bases between them. Filled out from reference TRBV30 and TRBJ2-7, the complete variable domain reads SQTIHQWPATLVQPVGSPLSLECTVEGTSNPNLYWYRQAAGRGLQLLFYSVGIGQISSEVPQNLSASRPQDRQFILSSKKLLLSDSGFYLCAWSDNEQYFGPGTRLTVT.

The chain is built from TRBV7-9 and TRBJ2-1; tentative D call: TRBD1 (5 bases). Trimming stripped 5 bases from V and 15 bases from J, with 20 bases between. This CDR3 region has 13 residues. Germline CDR1 reads SEHNR; CDR2 reads FQNEAQ (reference sequence). CDR3 DNA: TGTGCCAGCAGCCCCCCAGCCAGGGAACGGGTGTTCTTC. It translates to CASSPPARERVFF.

Concerning this clone: At one of its ends the junction is not consistent with the germline gene, which may arise from a read error. The same CDR3 is also encoded by other DNA sequences in this sample. The chain carries TRBV4-3 and TRBJ2-2; TRBD2 matches at 13 bases. The CDR3 covers 16 residues. In germline, CDR1 is LGHNA, CDR2 YSLEER. Here the CDR3 reads CASSQEGLAGSGELFF. CDR3 bases: TGCGCCAGCAGCCAAGAGGGACTAGCGGGATCTGGGGAGCTATTTTTT.

CDR3 sequence reads: CASSSGSQPQHF. The CDR3 DNA follows: TGTGCCAGCAGCTCGGGAAGCCAGCCCCAGCATTTT. The chain uses TRBV7-9 and TRBJ1-5, with D uncertain. The CDR3 contains 12 residues. The V end lost 4 bases, the J end lost 7 bases, and 8 bases lay between the germline ends. Germline CDR1 SEHNR, CDR2 FQNEAQ (reference sequence).

Here the CDR3 reads CASSLRRGSSYEQYF. The DNA of the CDR3 is TGTGCCAGCAGTCTCCGTCGGGGGAGCTCCTACGAGCAGTACTTC. The chain recombines TRBV28 with TRBJ2-7, with D perhaps matching TRBD2 (6 bases). This CDR3 region has 15 residues. The germline CDR1 and CDR2 sequences are MDHEN and SYDVKM. The V end lost 5 bases, the J end lost 0 bases, and 14 bases lay between the germline ends.

The chain joins TRBV28 to TRBJ2-7; 8 nucleotides line up with TRBD1. CDR1 is MDHEN and CDR2 is SYDVKM in the germline V gene. This CDR3 spans 13 amino acids. The ends lost 2 bases at V and 5 bases at J; junction bases unmatched: 2. The CDR3 sequence is CASSLGQGDEQYF. The CDR3 DNA reads as TGTGCCAGCAGTTTAGGACAGGGCGACGAGCAGTACTTC.

The J gene is TRBJ2-1, the V gene TRBV19; unclear D gene. Trimming shortened V by 1 base and J by 0 bases, and 7 bases separated the two germline ends. CDR1 is LNHDA, CDR2 SQIVND, per germline (reference sequence). The CDR3 is 15 amino acids. This CDR3 is CASSIGTSSYNEQFF. CDR3 sequence (DNA): TGTGCCAGTAGTATAGGAACAAGCTCCTACAATGAGCAGTTCTTC. Complete variable domain (other parts from reference TRBV19 and TRBJ2-1): DGGITQSPKYLFRKEGQNVTLSCEQNLNHDAMYWYRQDPGQGLRLIYYSQIVNDFQKGDIAEGYSVSREKKESFPLTVTSAQKNPTAFYLCASSIGTSSYNEQFFGPGTRLTVL.

The J gene is TRBJ2-1, the V gene TRBV6-5, with 7 bases lining up with TRBD1. This CDR3 comprises 12 residues. Germline V gene lookup returns CDR1 MNHEY and CDR2 SVGAGI. V shed 2 bases and J 14 bases; nucleotides not matched to a gene: 6. The CDR3 DNA sequence: TGTGCCAGCAGTTACACAGACAGGGCGGAGTTCTTC. It codes for CASSYTDRAEFF.

The J gene is TRBJ2-6, the V gene TRBV18; D unresolved. The V end was cut by 0 bases, the J end by 2 bases, with 2 bases between. This CDR3 has 14 amino acids. Germline V gives CDR1 KGHSH, CDR2 LQKENI. The CDR3 DNA sequence: TGTGCCAGCTCACCACCCGCTGGGGCCAACGTCCTGACTTTC. Its protein product is CASSPPAGANVLTF.